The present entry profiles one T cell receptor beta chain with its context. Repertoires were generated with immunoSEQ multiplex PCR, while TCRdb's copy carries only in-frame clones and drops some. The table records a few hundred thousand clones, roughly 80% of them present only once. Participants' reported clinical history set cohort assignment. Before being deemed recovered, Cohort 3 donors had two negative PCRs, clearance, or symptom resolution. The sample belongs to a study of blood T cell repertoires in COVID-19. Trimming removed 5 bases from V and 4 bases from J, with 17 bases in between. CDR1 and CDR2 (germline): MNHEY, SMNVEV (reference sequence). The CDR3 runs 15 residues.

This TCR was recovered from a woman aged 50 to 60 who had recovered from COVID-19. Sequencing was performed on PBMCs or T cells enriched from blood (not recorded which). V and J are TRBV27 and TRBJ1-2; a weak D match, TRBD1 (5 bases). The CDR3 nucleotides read TGTGCCAGCAGTCCAACCAACCATGACAGCTATGGCTACACCTTC. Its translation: CASSPTNHDSYGYTF.